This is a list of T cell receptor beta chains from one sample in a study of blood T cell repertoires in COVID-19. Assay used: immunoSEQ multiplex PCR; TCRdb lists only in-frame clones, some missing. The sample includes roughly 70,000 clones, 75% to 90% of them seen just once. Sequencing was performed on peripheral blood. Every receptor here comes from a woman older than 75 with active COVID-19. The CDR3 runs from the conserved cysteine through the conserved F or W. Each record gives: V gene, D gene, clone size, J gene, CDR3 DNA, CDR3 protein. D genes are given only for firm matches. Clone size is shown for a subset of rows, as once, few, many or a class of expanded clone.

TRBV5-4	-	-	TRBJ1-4	TGTGCCAGCAGCTTGGGGGGGGACGAAAAACTGTTTTTT	CASSLGGDEKLFF
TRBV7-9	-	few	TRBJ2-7	TGTGCCAGCAGCTCCCCGAGGACTACCTCGGACGAGCAGTACTTC	CASSSPRTTSDEQYF
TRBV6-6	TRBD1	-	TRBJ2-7	TGTGCCACCCGACCGGGACAGGGCTCTTACGAGCAGTACTTC	CATRPGQGSYEQYF
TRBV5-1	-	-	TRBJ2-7	TGCGCCAGCAGCTCGACAAGAATCGAGCAGTACTTC	CASSSTRIEQYF
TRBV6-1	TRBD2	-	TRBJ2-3	TGTGCCAGCAGTGACCGACAAGCGGGGACAGATACGCAGTATTTT	CASSDRQAGTDTQYF
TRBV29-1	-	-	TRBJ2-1	TGCAGCGTTGAAGATTGGACAGACAATGAGCAGTTCTTC	CSVEDWTDNEQFF
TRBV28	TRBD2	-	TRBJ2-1	TGTGCCAGCAGTTTTCTTCGGGAGCGGGAGGTTTTTGATGAGCAGTTCTTC	CASSFLREREVFDEQFF
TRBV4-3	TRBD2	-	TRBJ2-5	TGCGCCAGCAGCCAAGGGGCAATCGGGAGGGGAGAGACCCAGTACTTC	CASSQGAIGRGETQYF
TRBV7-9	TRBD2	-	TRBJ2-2	TGTGCCAGCAGCTCACTAGCCGGGAGGATGGTGCTGTTTTTT	CASSSLAGRMVLFF
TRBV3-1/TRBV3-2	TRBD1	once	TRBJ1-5	TGTGCCAGCAGCCAAGGGGACAGGTATCAGCCCCAGCATTTT	CASSQGDRYQPQHF
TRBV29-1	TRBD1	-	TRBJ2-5	TGCAGCGTTGAAGAGGCCAGGGGGCGCGTGACCCAGTACTTC	CSVEEARGRVTQYF
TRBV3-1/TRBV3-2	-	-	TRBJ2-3	TGTGCCAGCAGCCAAGTCGTCGGCGGCACGCAGTATTTT	CASSQVVGGTQYF
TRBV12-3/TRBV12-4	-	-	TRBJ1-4	TGTGCCAGCAGTTTAGGGAGGGGAAGACTGTTTTTT	CASSLGRGRLFF
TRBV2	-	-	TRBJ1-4	TGTGCCAGCAGCTTGACAGGAGCCACGGGTGAAAAACTGTTTTTT	CASSLTGATGEKLFF
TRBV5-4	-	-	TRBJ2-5	TGTGCCAGCAGCTTGTCAGGGGCTGAGACCCAGTACTTC	CASSLSGAETQYF
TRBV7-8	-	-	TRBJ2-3	TGTGCCAGCAGCTCGATTGGGAGTTCTACTAGCACAGATACGCAGTATTTT	CASSSIGSSTSTDTQYF
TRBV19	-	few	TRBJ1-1	TGTGCCAGTAGTATAGCACAGAACACTGAAGCTTTCTTT	CASSIAQNTEAFF
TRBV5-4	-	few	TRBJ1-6	TGTGCCAGCACTTTAAAGAACAGAGATAATTCACCCCTCCACTTT	CASTLKNRDNSPLHF
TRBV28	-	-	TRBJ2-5	TGTGCCAGCAGTTTATTTGGGGCCCCCGGCATCCAGTACTTC	CASSLFGAPGIQYF
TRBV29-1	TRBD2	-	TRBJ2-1	TGCAGCGCTCCAGCCCGTGTAGCGGGAGTAACCTACAATGAGCAGTTCTTC	CSAPARVAGVTYNEQFF
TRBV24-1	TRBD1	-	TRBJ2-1	TGTGCCACCAGTGATTTCAACCGGGACAGGGGGCCTAGTGAGCAGTTCTTC	CATSDFNRDRGPSEQFF
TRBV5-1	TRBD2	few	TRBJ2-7	TGCGCCAGCAGCTCGCGGAGCGGGACTCACTACGAGCAGTACTTC	CASSSRSGTHYEQYF
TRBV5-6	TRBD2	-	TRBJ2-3	TGTGCCAGCAGCTTGACCCTAGCGGGGAGGACCACAGATACGCAGTATTTT	CASSLTLAGRTTDTQYF
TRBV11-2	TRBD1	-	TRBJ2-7	TGTGCCAGCAGCTATGGGACAGGGGGCCCCTACGAGCAGTACTTC	CASSYGTGGPYEQYF
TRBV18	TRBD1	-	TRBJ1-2	TGTGCCAGCTCACGAGGACAGGGGACTAACTATGGCTACACCTTC	CASSRGQGTNYGYTF
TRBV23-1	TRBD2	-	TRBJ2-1	TGCGCCAGCAGTCGGGGCGAGTTGCCAGCGGGAGGGTTCGATGAGCAGTTCTTC	CASSRGELPAGGFDEQFF
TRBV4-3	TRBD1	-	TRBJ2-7	TGCGCCAGCAGCCTCGGGACAGGGTTCAGCGAGCAGTACTTC	CASSLGTGFSEQYF
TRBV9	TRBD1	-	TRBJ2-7	TGTGCCAGCAGCTCCACCGGGACAGCCTACGAGCAGTACTTC	CASSSTGTAYEQYF
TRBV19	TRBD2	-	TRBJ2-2	TGTGCCGCCAAAACTAGCGGGAGGGTACCGGACACCGGGGAGCTGTTTTTT	CAAKTSGRVPDTGELFF
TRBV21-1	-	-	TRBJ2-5	TGTGCCAGCAGCATCCTTCTAGCGGGAGAAGGAGAGACCCAGTACTTC	CASSILLAGEGETQYF
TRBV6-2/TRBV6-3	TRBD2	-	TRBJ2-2	TGTGCCAGCAGTGCCCGCCTAGCGGGAGTCTCCGGGGAGCTGTTTTTT	CASSARLAGVSGELFF
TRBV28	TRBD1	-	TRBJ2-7	TGTGCCAGCAGTTCCCCCGGGACAGGGGATTCCTACGAGCAGTACTTC	CASSSPGTGDSYEQYF
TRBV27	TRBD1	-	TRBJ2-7	TGTGCCAGCAGTGACAGGGGGCAGGGAGCCTACGAGCAGTACTTC	CASSDRGQGAYEQYF
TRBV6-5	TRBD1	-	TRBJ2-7	TGTGCCAGCAGTAGACAGGGCGGCTCCTACGAGCAGTACTTC	CASSRQGGSYEQYF
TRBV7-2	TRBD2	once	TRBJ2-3	TGTGCCAGCAGCTTAGAACTAGCGGGAGGGGGAGATACGCAGTATTTT	CASSLELAGGGDTQYF
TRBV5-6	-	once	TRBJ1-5	TGTGCCAGCAGCTTGGACAGGGTTCAGCCCCAGCATTTT	CASSLDRVQPQHF
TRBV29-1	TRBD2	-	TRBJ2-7	TGCAGCGTTGCAGGTGGGACTAGCGGGGCAGCCTACGAGCAGTACTTC	CSVAGGTSGAAYEQYF
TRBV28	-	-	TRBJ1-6	TGTGCCAGCAGTTTCCAGACAAGAGCCCTCCACTTT	CASSFQTRALHF
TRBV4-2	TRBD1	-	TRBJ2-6	TGTGCCAGCAGCCAAGAAACAGGGGTACGCCGATCTGGGGCCAACGTCCTGACTTTC	CASSQETGVRRSGANVLTF
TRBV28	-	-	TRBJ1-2	TGTGCCAGCAGTTTAAGGGCAGGGATTGGCTACACCTTC	CASSLRAGIGYTF